Below are 25 T cell receptor beta chains sequenced from a single sample in a study of regulatory T cells in long-lasting Graves disease. The time point here: newly diagnosed GD, antithyroid drugs for less than 3 months. Extracted RNA from PBMCs served as the source of the TCR library. CDR3-region Arm-PCR and iRepertoire HTBI primers produced the TCR beta libraries. TCRdb reprocessed the multiplex PCR reads with MiXCR, giving one entry per CDR3 protein. The profile shows around 250,000 distinct CDR3 sequences, 20% to 25% of them singletons. Specimen: peripheral blood mononuclear cells (PBMCs), collected at new diagnosis, from a patient treated with antithyroid drugs. These receptors were obtained from a female donor with Graves disease.

In this sample, this clonotype turned up many times. CDR3 DNA sequence: TGTGCCAGCAGTTACGCGACAGGGGTCAAAAACATTCAGTACTTC. The encoded protein is CASSYATGVKNIQYF. The V call is TRBV6-5, the J call TRBJ2-4; 8 nucleotides align to TRBD1. There are 15 residues in the CDR3. V gave up 2 bases and J gave up 3 bases; unmatched junction bases: 3. Looked up from germline, CDR1 is MNHEY and CDR2 is SVGAGI.

At least ten counts were recorded for this clonotype. J is TRBJ2-3 and V is TRBV28; the D is unclear. V lost 6 bases and J lost 8, with 18 bases in between. The CDR3 totals 14 residues. Germline-derived CDR1 and CDR2 are MDHEN and SYDVKM. The CDR3 DNA reads as TGTGCCAGCAGCCTCCCCGGCCTGGTGGGTACGCAGTATTTT. It is translated as CASSLPGLVGTQYF.

This sequence joins TRBV7-9 and TRBJ2-1; TRBD1 agrees at 12 bases. Germline loops: CDR1 SEHNR, CDR2 FQNEAQ (reference sequence). Trimming cost V 3 bases and J 6 bases; bases outside gene matches: 6. The CDR3 is 16 residues long. The CDR3 nucleotides read TGTGCCAGCAGCTTTTTTGGGACAGGGGGCCTCAATGAGCAGTTCTTC. Protein sequence: CASSFFGTGGLNEQFF.

V is TRBV14 and J is TRBJ2-7; 12 nucleotides line up with TRBD2. Trimming removed 2 bases from V and 1 base from J; junction bases left unmatched: 3. CDR1 and CDR2 from the germline V gene are SGHDN and FVKESK. This CDR3 region has 16 residues. DNA for the CDR3: TGTGCCAGCAGCCAACTGACTAGCGGGGGTTCCTACGAGCAGTACTTC. Its protein product is CASSQLTSGGSYEQYF.

This clonotype was seen at least ten times. This chain links TRBV11-2 with TRBJ2-2, with D tentatively TRBD1 (5 bases). V dropped 5 bases and J dropped 1 base, with 14 bases sitting between them. CDR1 SGHAT and CDR2 FQNNGV come from the germline V gene. CDR3 size: 16 residues. CDR3 DNA: TGTGCCAGCAGCCACGTCCGAGACAGGAACACCGGGGAGCTGTTTTTT. Translation: CASSHVRDRNTGELFF.

This clonotype occurred many times. Given a much more abundant clone one base away, this may be a read error. The chain links TRBV5-1 to TRBJ2-7; 7 bases are a match to TRBD1. Germline CDR1 reads SGHRS; CDR2 reads YFSETQ. The CDR3 length is 13 residues. Trimming cost V 4 bases and J 3 bases; bases outside gene matches: 4. In DNA form, the CDR3 reads TGCGCCAGCAGCGGGACAGCGATCTACGAGCAGTACTTC. Protein product: CASSGTAIYEQYF.

This clonotype was observed many times. This chain connects TRBV6-5 to TRBJ1-6; 7 bases line up with TRBD1. This CDR3 comprises 16 residues. CDR1 MNHEY and CDR2 SVGAGI come from the germline V gene. J was trimmed by 7 bases and V by 2 bases; bases with no gene match: 8. CDR3 nucleotide sequence: TGTGCCAGCAGTTACACTGCCGGGACAGTCAATTCACCCCTCCACTTT. It is translated as CASSYTAGTVNSPLHF.

This clonotype was counted at least ten times. The genes are TRBV2 and TRBJ1-5; unclear D gene. The CDR3 spans 14 residues. Germline values: CDR1 SNHLY, CDR2 FYNNEI. V lost 0 bases and J lost 5, with 8 bases in between. The CDR3 loop reads CASSEAPFYQPQHF. The CDR3 region has the DNA TGTGCCAGCAGTGAAGCGCCCTTTTATCAGCCCCAGCATTTT. The variable domain in full, with the rest retrieved from reference TRBV2 and TRBJ1-5, is EPEVTQTPSHQVTQMGQEVILRCVPISNHLYFYWYRQILGQKVEFLVSFYNNEISEKSEIFDDQFSVERPDGSNFTLKIRSTKLEDSAMYFCASSEAPFYQPQHFGDGTRLSIL.

At least ten counts were recorded for this clonotype. The rearrangement uses TRBV5-1 and TRBJ2-3; the match to TRBD2 covers 7 bases. With V trimmed by 4 bases and J by 2 bases, 13 bases remained unmatched. CDR1 SGHRS and CDR2 YFSETQ come from the germline V gene. The CDR3 consists of 17 residues. CDR3: CASSPTSLAKVTDTQYF. Here the CDR3 DNA reads TGCGCCAGCAGCCCAACCTCACTAGCGAAAGTCACAGATACGCAGTATTTT. The full variable domain, rest sourced from reference TRBV5-1 and TRBJ2-3, is KAGVTQTPRYLIKTRGQQVTLSCSPISGHRSVSWYQQTPGQGLQFLFEYFSETQRNKGNFPGRFSGRQFSNSRSEMNVSTLELGDSALYLCASSPTSLAKVTDTQYFGPGTRLTVL.

This clonotype was recorded at least ten times. The rearrangement uses TRBV5-5 and TRBJ2-1, with 8 bases identical to TRBD1. CDR1 and CDR2 from the germline V gene are SGHKS and YYEKEE (reference sequence). Losses at the gene ends were 1 base for V and 6 bases for J; bases not matched to a gene: 6. The CDR3 consists of 15 residues. The CDR3 region has the DNA TGTGCCAGCAGCTTGTTAGGACAGGGCGGCAATGAGCAGTTCTTC. Translation gives CASSLLGQGGNEQFF.

Of note for this clonotype: A far larger clone is off by one base, so a read error is likely. The gene calls are TRBV3-2 and TRBJ1-4; whether TRBD1, the table's D call, matches the DNA was not checked. TRBV3-2 is given as a pseudogene. There are 16 residues in the CDR3. The CDR3 spells CASSLEVGGESEKLFF. CDR3 nucleotide sequence: TGTGCCAGCAGCCTAGAAGTGGGCGGAGAGAGCGAAAAACTGTTTTTT.

This clonotype was seen many times. The CDR3 DNA reads as TGTGCCAGCCATGCTACGACAGGAGGGGACTATGGCTACACCTTC. Translated, it gives CASHATTGGDYGYTF. The rearrangement joins TRBV2 to TRBJ1-2, with D perhaps matching TRBD1 (6 bases). The CDR3 loop spans 15 amino acids. Trimming left V 8 bases short and J 3 bases short, with 19 bases between. Germline CDR1 is SNHLY and CDR2 is FYNNEI.

In its sample, this clonotype was seen many times. The rearrangement links TRBV2 to TRBJ2-5; 13 bases fit TRBD2. Germline loops: CDR1 SNHLY, CDR2 FYNNEI. The junction had 6 bases not matched to a gene; V was cut back by 6 bases and J by 5 bases. This CDR3 contains 15 residues. CDR3 protein: CASRDGTSGNETQYF. CDR3 DNA: TGTGCCAGCAGGGACGGGACTAGCGGGAATGAGACCCAGTACTTC.

This clonotype was seen repeatedly, ten times or more. V is TRBV10-1 and J is TRBJ2-3, with a possible D match to TRBD2 (6 bases). The CDR3 is 12 amino acids. CDR1 is WNHNN and CDR2 is SYGVQD in the germline V gene (reference sequence). V was shortened by 2 bases and J by 8 bases, with 8 bases between the two germline ends. CDR3 sequence: CASSEVEGTQYF. In nucleotides, the CDR3 is TGCGCCAGCAGTGAGGTGGAGGGTACGCAGTATTTT.

The chain joins TRBV5-1 to TRBJ2-1; 10 bases are shared with TRBD2. There are 17 residues in the CDR3. From germline, CDR1 is SGHRS and CDR2 YFSETQ. Trimming removed 0 bases from V and 5 bases from J; junction bases left unmatched: 8. CDR3 sequence reads: CASSLGPSGGINNEQFF. In nucleotides, the CDR3 is TGCGCCAGCAGCTTGGGCCCTAGCGGGGGAATCAACAATGAGCAGTTCTTC.

This clonotype has at least ten counts. The chain uses TRBV20-1 and TRBJ2-5; D may be TRBD1 (6 bases). The CDR3 runs 15 residues. V was trimmed by 5 bases and J by 1 base, leaving 17 bases between them. CDR1 and CDR2 from the germline V gene are DFQATT and SNEGSKA (reference sequence). The CDR3 here is CSARRSKDSQETQYF. Written as DNA, the CDR3 is TGCAGTGCTCGCCGCTCTAAGGACAGCCAAGAGACCCAGTACTTC.

This chain connects TRBV24-1 to TRBJ2-5; TRBD1 agrees at 8 bases. The V gene end was trimmed by 3 bases and the J gene end by 4 bases; junction bases not matched to a gene: 9. This CDR3 is 16 amino acids long. Germline V gene lookup returns CDR1 KGHDR and CDR2 SFDVKD. CDR3 sequence: CATSDPGQGQSETQYF. The CDR3 region has the DNA TGTGCCACCAGTGATCCAGGACAGGGCCAGTCAGAGACCCAGTACTTC.

This clonotype has ten or more counts. The chain joins TRBV5-6 to TRBJ2-5; 8 bases fit TRBD1. After removal of 4 bases from V and 2 bases from J, the junction contained 4 bases not matched to a gene. Germline loops: CDR1 SGHDT, CDR2 YYEEEE. The CDR3 length is 14 residues. CDR3 in amino acids: CASSQWTGQETQYF. DNA of the CDR3: TGTGCCAGCAGCCAATGGACAGGGCAAGAGACCCAGTACTTC.

On this clonotype itself: A much larger clone differs from this one at a single base, so this may be a read error. This chain joins TRBV5-6 and TRBJ2-5, with TRBD2 matching over 10 bases. The CDR3 extends over 14 amino acids. Germline CDR1 reads SGHDT; CDR2 reads YYEEEE. The junction had 6 bases not matched to a gene; V was cut back by 5 bases and J by 5 bases. DNA for the CDR3: TGTGCCAGCAGAAACCATAGCGGGGGGGAGACCCAGTACTTC. Encoded protein: CASRNHSGGETQYF.

In regard to this clonotype: Just one base apart from a much larger clone, this may be a read error. The chain combines TRBV7-2 with TRBJ2-6; D call uncertain. Germline CDR1 is SGHTA and CDR2 is FQGNSA. The CDR3 length is 15 residues. In DNA form, the CDR3 reads TGTGTCAGCAGCTCTGCCCGCTCTGGGGCCAACGTCCTGACTTTC. This translates into CVSSSARSGANVLTF.

As to this clonotype: A far larger clone is one base from this, pointing to a likely read error. This chain joins TRBV11-2 and TRBJ1-2; D may be TRBD1 (6 bases). The CDR3 covers 16 residues. Germline V gene lookup returns CDR1 SGHAT and CDR2 FQNNGV. V lost 4 bases, J lost 7 bases, and 22 bases lay in between. The CDR3 loop is CASSSRRLGASVGYTF. For the CDR3, the DNA is TGTGCCAGCAGCTCGAGGAGGCTGGGGGCGAGTGTTGGCTACACCTTC.

There are many counts of this clonotype. The rearrangement links TRBV14 to TRBJ2-1; 11 bases match TRBD2. Trimming removed 3 bases from V and 2 bases from J; junction bases left unmatched: 18. The germline CDR1 and CDR2 sequences are SGHDN and FVKESK. The CDR3 is made up of 21 amino acids. As DNA, the CDR3 is TGTGCCAGCAGCCACAATCCTAGGTGGGAACTAGCGGGAGACCCCTACAATGAGCAGTTCTTC. This translates into CASSHNPRWELAGDPYNEQFF.

This clonotype was seen ten or more times. The rearrangement uses TRBV7-2 and TRBJ1-2; 7 bases match TRBD1. This CDR3 contains 14 residues. The germline gives CDR1 SGHTA, CDR2 FQGNSA. J gave up 7 bases and V 5 bases, and 10 bases lay outside the gene matches. For the CDR3, the DNA is TGTGCCAGCAGCAAGGCGACAGGGAATCCTGGCTACACCTTC. Its protein product is CASSKATGNPGYTF.

This clonotype was seen repeatedly, ten times or more. The chain couples TRBV19 to TRBJ1-2, with 8 bases that match TRBD1. CDR1 is LNHDA, CDR2 SQIVND, per germline (reference sequence). V lost 5 bases and J lost 4; bases outside the gene matches: 15. The CDR3 consists of 17 residues. CDR3 in DNA: TGTGCCAGTAGTGAGGACAGGGAAGGGGTCGGGGCCTATGGCTACACCTTC. Translation: CASSEDREGVGAYGYTF.

This clonotype was seen many times. V gene TRBV10-3 combines with J gene TRBJ2-7; D may be TRBD1 (6 bases). Per the germline V gene, CDR1 is ENHRY and CDR2 is SYGVKD. This CDR3 has 13 residues. V was pared by 5 bases and J by 7 bases, with 15 bases between. The CDR3 region is CAISKPGVEEQYF. As DNA, the CDR3 is TGTGCCATCAGTAAACCAGGGGTGGAGGAGCAGTACTTC.